The T cell receptor (beta chain) described here comes from a study of cytomegalovirus exposure and HLA in healthy donors (dated by TCRdb to the late 2010s). For the wider study: An earlier analysis of several hundred of the donors reported 276 Gb of sequence data and around 110 million unique TCR beta sequences obtained from about 179 million T cells. The number of donors typed differed by locus, with roughly 620-630 for A, B, C, DRB1 and DQB1, 522 for DQA1, about 610 for DPA1, and some 450 for DPB1. A later genetic analysis used genome-wide SNP genotypes for about 55% of the 666 donors, treating that subset as a discovery cohort. Of the approximately 370 genotyped donors, approximately 80% were placed in the genetic ancestry cluster associated with self-reported Caucasian donors. To predict cytomegalovirus infection status, the study brought together high-throughput TCR immunosequencing, statistical association of individual TCRs with disease status, and machine learning. Around 300 gigabases of sequencing data and 70 million to 100 million unique TCR sequences were included in an early release covering about 620 HLA-typed donors. Alongside the repertoire data, information on donor age, sex, ethnicity and CMV serostatus was compiled. All discovery cohort repertoires had been generated on a single sequencing platform. The study profiled the T cell repertoires of 500 to 800 subjects by immunosequencing and related them to cytomegalovirus serostatus. Rather than using new phenotypic data, the later analysis identified candidate immune exposures from TCR beta sequences and from how often those sequences occurred across donors. To decide whether each TCR beta V gene segment behaved as functional or pseudogenic, an earlier analysis of several hundred of the donors relied on high-throughput TCR beta sequencing. A later analysis re-examined previously published TCR beta repertoires from about 700 donors and added high-resolution HLA genotyping to investigate patterns of TCR occurrence. About five DR-DQ haplotypes were handled as single units for association and clustering, since linkage in the cohort was strong. The aim of the study was to test whether cataloging public T cell receptors could identify signatures of past pathogen exposure. Both class I and class II loci were covered by HLA typing, at four-digit resolution. A separate validation cohort of some 130 different subjects was used in addition to the approximately 670-subject first cohort. Across 300 to 400 genotyped donors of the cohort, an average of approximately 220,000 unique TCR beta nucleotide sequences per donor were sequenced, and approximately 19% of those sequences were non-productive.

Germline trimming amounts to 1 base on V and 12 bases on J, with 15 as the count of junction bases outside the gene matches. The germline V gene (reference sequence) gives CDR1 as SEHNR and CDR2 as FQNEAQ. The CDR3 has 17 amino acids, counting the end cysteine and phenylalanine. Only the CDR3 region is kept as DNA, spanning 51 bases read in frame from base 1. Libraries came from the immunoSEQ multiplex PCR assay. The multiplex PCR relied on a mix of 60 forward primers for TCR Vbeta segments and 13 reverse primers for TCR Jbeta segments. The CDR3 region of rearranged TCR beta genes was amplified from genomic DNA with a multiplex PCR assay. The amplified TCR beta libraries were sequenced on the Illumina HiSeq System as 87-base-pair reads. As for how the authors treated the data: In a later analysis, some 80 million unique TCR beta chains were counted across the roughly 610 repertoires, and around 10 million of these chains were shared by at least two donors. Raw reads were error-corrected and collapsed into unique sequences by a nearest-neighbor algorithm in which closely related sequences were merged to remove PCR and sequencing errors. Alignment of CDR3 sequences to IMGT reference sequences was used to assign V, D and J gene segments. Each retained sequence needed at least a six-nucleotide match to both a V gene segment and a J gene segment. A rearrangement counted as productive if the CDR3 had no stop codons and remained in frame with V and J, and every other rearrangement counted as non-productive. CDR3 was defined according to IMGT convention as the region running from the second conserved V-encoded cysteine to the conserved J-encoded phenylalanine. In an earlier analysis of more than 550 of the donors, sequences lacking an unambiguous match to a single V gene segment were excluded. An earlier analysis of fewer than 750 of the donors classified V segments as functional when productive rearrangements were above 56.7% and as segregating when the standard deviation between donors was above 5%. To diagnose cytomegalovirus status from the catalog of TCR beta chain sequences, a statistical classification framework was built. In a later analysis, V and J genes were assigned by comparing TCR nucleotide sequences against IMGT/GENE-DB human TR gene sequences. The TCRdist pipeline was used in a later analysis to assign CDR3 sequences and most-parsimonious VDJ recombination scenarios. In a later analysis, each TCR beta chain was defined by its CDR3 amino acid sequence together with its V-gene family, and reads lacking a unique V-gene family were excluded. A later analysis removed 500 to 600 highly shared, low-generation-probability nucleotide sequences to deal with suspected cross-contamination and a sequencing artifact. A later analysis calculated a clonal expansion index for each public chain from normalized within-repertoire ranks of inferred template counts. In a later analysis, generation probabilities were computed using a VDJ recombination model fitted to out-of-frame rearrangements, and the results were checked against IGoR. Hypergeometric tests were used in a later analysis to score TCR-TCR, TCR-HLA and TCR-CMV co-occurrence, with a repertoire-size bias correction applied to the TCR pairs. In a later analysis, false discovery rates were estimated by permuting HLA or CMV assignments 20 times. In a later analysis, co-occurring TCRs were grouped with DBSCAN, and TCRdist sequence similarity was added when clustering was performed within HLA-allele-positive subsets. Repertoires with fewer than 30,000 or more than 120,000 public chains, plus five repertoires with anomalous nucleotide sharing, were excluded from co-occurrence clustering. Imported from immuneACCESS, the table was reduced by TCRdb to in-frame sequences with V and J called. These copies leave out some clones; in studies compared against another copy, an unresolved V gene accounts for under half, and the cause of the remainder is not known. That table is the source of V, J and clone size, and D and trimming were worked out from the DNA. The sample's table lists a count of fewer than 150,000 clones. In total, the top ten clones hold roughly 2.6% of the sample.

The cohort consisted of some 670 healthy bone marrow donors. All cohort members were sampled while nominally healthy, although unrecorded immune exposures were likely present. The donor tested CMV seronegative, placing the donor among the 352 seronegative members of the cohort. A peripheral blood sample was collected from each donor, and TCR beta sequencing was performed on peripheral blood mononuclear cells. Genomic DNA was extracted from the blood cell samples with the Qiagen DNeasy Blood Extraction Kit. As for this clone: Its specific antigen is unknown.

General conclusions and limits of the study: Most CMV-associated TCR beta chains appeared to be HLA-restricted in a later analysis, and the HLA associations seemed to be driven largely by CMV exposure. V-gene and J-gene trimming of TCR beta chains was associated with a missense DCLRE1C variant in a later genetic analysis, and the association was replicated in an independent cohort. In vitro tests confirmed that three of the cytomegalovirus-associated TCR beta chains recognize cytomegalovirus antigens. When HLA alleles, especially DR and DQ, strongly co-occurred, TCR associations were difficult to assign to individual alleles. For the cohort, immune exposure information was limited to CMV serostatus. A cluster of highly shared sequence variants was judged likely to be a technical artifact of the sequencing pipeline. In this cohort, only TCR beta chains were sequenced, and detectable features were limited by the absence of alpha or paired-chain data. Sequencing depth was assumed to be roughly uniform across donors in the presence/absence analyses, though that assumption may not hold. Compared with the approximately 600-donor mean, donors in an Asian-associated ancestry cluster had fewer N-insertions in productive TCRs, according to a later genetic analysis. A later analysis reported that several top co-occurrence clusters appeared linked to parvovirus B19, influenza, CMV and Epstein-Barr virus. According to a later analysis, TCR association rates differed among HLA loci, with DRB1 alleles showing the most associated TCRs and HLA-C alleles showing the fewest. It was suggested by the authors that the approach could potentially be generalized to other disease states and immunological phenotypes. Some IMGT-functional V segments, including TRBV6-2 and TRBV6-3, could not be told apart with the 87-base-pair reads, so those segments were excluded. A later analysis found that HLA-associated TCR beta chains were more clonally expanded and had lower generation probabilities than equally common non-associated chains. A total of 150 to 200 TCR beta chains were listed by the study as associated with cytomegalovirus. Most TCR sequences were observed very rarely across donors, whereas some public TCRs were present in many individuals. The earlier analysis of approximately 590 of the donors excluded roughly 17 rarely observed V segments, including chromosome 9 orphons, because counts were too low. The classifier was reported to diagnose cytomegalovirus status with high specificity and sensitivity in both the original and validation cohorts. A further reported finding was that TCR beta sequences accurately predicted the HLA-A and HLA-B alleles for most subjects in the first cohort. At a false discovery rate of 0.05, a later analysis linked approximately 18,000 TCR beta sequences to specific HLA alleles. HLA typing was unavailable for some donors at each locus, so association tests used only the typed subset. In an earlier analysis of around 600 of the donors, most TCR beta V segments were observed in productive rearrangements about 90% or about 30% of the time, broadly matching IMGT annotations. Linkage disequilibrium might explain the correlated functional status among segregating V segments, but an unknown experimental factor could not be excluded.

What was sequenced was PBMCs. The rearrangement combines TRBV7-9 with TRBJ2-1, and TRBD1 matches 10 of the central bases. This clonotype was obtained from a man between 40 and 49 years old in good health and CMV-seronegative. The CDR3 region reads CASSLDAGTGETLGQFF. The base sequence is TGTGCCAGCAGCTTAGACGCCGGGACAGGGGAAACCTTGGGGCAGTTCTTC.